This TCR beta chain was retrieved from a study of OX40 agonist ivuxolimab in advanced cancers. About the study: Patients were 82.7% male with ages roughly 20 to 80, mean 60. Eligibility admitted prior anti-PD-1, anti-PD-L1 or anti-CTLA-4 therapy; 30% to 40% had some. Study results and caveats: The study found among the lowest clonal expansion in partial responders at 0.1-3.0 mg/kg. Clonal expansion was seen in CD4+ and CD8+ blood T cells by week 6 at 0.1 to 3.0 mg/kg.

Clones were sequenced by immunoSEQ multiplex PCR, and TCRdb holds only the in-frame ones, with some missing. The sample lists tens of thousands of clones, approximately 85% occurring once. A single count supports this clone. Its specificity is unknown. Trimming pared 7 bases from V and 1 base from J, leaving 13 bases between. The CDR3 extends over 14 amino acids. Per the germline V gene, CDR1 is WSHSY and CDR2 is SAAADI. Source: CD4+ or CD8+ T cells sorted from blood, taken in a trial of the OX40 agonist ivuxolimab. The rearrangement uses TRBV10-2 and TRBJ1-1, with D unresolved. The TCR was taken from an adult with an advanced solid tumor such as melanoma, head and neck, liver or kidney cancer. CDR3 nucleotides: TGCGCCAGCACATGGACGAACGAGAACACTGAAGCTTTCTTT. Protein: CASTWTNENTEAFF.